These 13 T cell receptor beta chains share one sample of origin, sequenced in a study of T cell responses to AZD1222 COVID-19 vaccine. Sequenced by immunoSEQ multiplex PCR; TCRdb stores in-frame clones only, minus some. This sample yields 100,000 to 150,000 clones, of which roughly 92% are seen a single time; 0.9% to 1.3% belongs to the top ten. Sequences were derived from peripheral blood, sampled 28 days after the second AZD1222 dose. The receptors were gathered from an adult who received the AZD1222 COVID-19 vaccine.

V is TRBV18 and J is TRBJ2-5; D not certain. Germline V lookup: CDR1 KGHSH, CDR2 LQKENI. The CDR3 is 13 amino acids. V was trimmed by 3 bases and J by 5 bases, leaving 10 bases between them. CDR3 coding DNA: TGTGCCAGCTCACCGATCGTGGAGGAGACCCAGTACTTC. This encodes CASSPIVEETQYF.

The chain is built from TRBV11-2 and TRBJ1-3; D remains ambiguous. V was trimmed by 1 base and J by 0 bases, leaving 7 bases between them. Germline loops: CDR1 SGHAT, CDR2 FQNNGV. The CDR3 contains 15 residues. The CDR3 sequence is CASSLGGASGNTIYF. In DNA, the CDR3 is TGTGCCAGCAGCTTAGGGGGTGCCTCTGGAAACACCATATATTTT.

This clone has just a few counts. The gene calls are TRBV30 and TRBJ2-7, with 7 bases matching TRBD1. Per the germline V gene, CDR1 is GTSNPN and CDR2 is SVGIG (reference sequence). CDR3 length equals 14 residues. V dropped 0 bases and J dropped 5; count of bases not matched to a gene: 7. The CDR3 region is CAWSVDRNVHEQYF. The DNA of the CDR3 is TGTGCCTGGAGTGTGGACAGGAACGTCCACGAGCAGTACTTC.

The CDR3 here is CASSQESAANTEAFF. Here the CDR3 DNA reads TGTGCCAGCAGCCAAGAGTCGGCGGCGAACACTGAAGCTTTCTTT. The chain joins TRBV3-1 (or the pseudogene TRBV3-2) to TRBJ1-1; D remains ambiguous. The CDR3 is 15 amino acids. Germline V lookup: CDR1 LGHDT, CDR2 YNNKEL (reference sequence). V lost 0 bases to trimming and J lost 1 base, with 9 bases between them.

The chain uses TRBV6-5 and TRBJ1-1; D gene unclear. V was clipped by 6 bases and J by 3 bases, with 11 bases between them. Germline lookup yields CDR1 MNHEY and CDR2 SVGAGI. CDR3 length: 13 amino acids. CDR3 protein: CASSRQTYTEAFF. CDR3 coding DNA: TGTGCCAGCAGCCGTCAGACTTACACTGAAGCTTTCTTT.

V is TRBV9 and J is TRBJ2-7; 9 bases fit TRBD1. Germline V gene data show CDR1 as SGDLS and CDR2 as YYNGEE. The CDR3 runs 16 residues. Germline trimming cut 3 bases from V and 2 bases from J; bases unmatched to any gene: 9. The CDR3 DNA is TGTGCCAGCAGCGAGAGGACAGGGGCCTCACCCTACGAGCAGTACTTC. Encoded protein: CASSERTGASPYEQYF.

The chain combines TRBV29-1 with TRBJ2-7; perhaps TRBD2 as D (7 bases). The CDR3 has 13 amino acids. Germline CDR1 and CDR2: SQVTM and ANQGSEA. With 6 bases removed from V and 2 bases from J, the gap between germline ends came to 14 bases. CDR3 nucleotide sequence: TGCAGCGTCTCAAGGGGGGGCCCCTACGAGCAGTACTTC. Amino acids: CSVSRGGPYEQYF.

V is TRBV7-6 and J is TRBJ2-7, with 12 bases identical to TRBD2. The CDR3 is made up of 15 amino acids. Germline CDR1 SGHVS, CDR2 FNYEAQ. The J segment lost 5 bases and the V segment lost 5 bases, leaving 7 bases of the junction unmatched. The CDR3 region has the DNA TGTGCCAGCAGCACTCCGGGACTAGCGGGCAACGAGCAGTACTTC. Amino acid sequence: CASSTPGLAGNEQYF.

V is TRBV19 and J is TRBJ2-1; no clear D gene. The CDR3 has 15 amino acids. Per germline, CDR1 LNHDA and CDR2 SQIVND (reference sequence). Trimming left V 7 bases short and J 0 bases short, with 13 bases between. In nucleotides, the CDR3 is TGTGCCAGTAACCCGACTCTCAGCTCCTACAATGAGCAGTTCTTC. Translating it yields CASNPTLSSYNEQFF.

J is TRBJ2-5 and V is TRBV28, with a possible D match to TRBD2 (6 bases). V was shortened by 5 bases and J by 7 bases, with 20 bases between the two germline ends. Germline CDR1 MDHEN, CDR2 SYDVKM. The CDR3 contains 15 residues. The CDR3 loop reads CASSLLTLGGGTQYF. DNA of the CDR3: TGTGCCAGCAGTCTACTCACTCTCGGGGGAGGGACCCAGTACTTC.

The chain is built from TRBV14 and TRBJ2-3, with D perhaps given as TRBD1 or TRBD2 (5 bases each). The CDR3 extends over 15 amino acids. The germline V gene encodes CDR1 SGHDN and CDR2 FVKESK. V was cut by 10 bases and J by 1 base, with 18 bases left in between. The CDR3 spells CAITDQGPCTDTQYF. The CDR3 DNA reads TGTGCCATTACGGATCAGGGACCTTGCACAGATACGCAGTATTTT.

The chain couples TRBV7-8 to TRBJ1-6, with 7 positions matching TRBD1. In germline, CDR1 is SGHVS, CDR2 FQNEAQ. CDR3 size: 15 residues. V dropped 2 bases and J dropped 5; count of bases not matched to a gene: 3. The CDR3 DNA follows: TGTGCCAGCAGCTTAACGGACAGGAATAATTCACCCCTCCACTTT. This codes for CASSLTDRNNSPLHF. The full variable domain, in which reference TRBV7-8 and TRBJ1-6 provide the parts outside the CDR3, is GAGVSQSPRYKVAKRGQDVALRCDPISGHVSLFWYQQALGQGPEFLTYFQNEAQLDKSGLPSDRFFAERPEGSVSTLKIQRTQQEDSAVYLCASSLTDRNNSPLHFGNGTRLTVT.

The chain links TRBV12-3 or TRBV12-4 to TRBJ1-6, with a possible D match to TRBD1 (5 bases). The V end was cut by 6 bases, the J end by 8 bases, with 11 bases between. The CDR3 spans 13 residues. The CDR3 bases are TGTGCCAGCAGCCTACAGGAGCATTCACCCCTCCACTTT. It is translated as CASSLQEHSPLHF.